This T cell receptor (beta chain) was sequenced in a study of Ad26.COV2.S vaccination and SARS-CoV-2 variants. About this clone: Its cognate antigen is unknown.

This CDR3 region has 12 residues. V shed 4 bases and J 1 base; nucleotides not matched to a gene: 0. The V gene's germline CDR1 is GTSNPN and CDR2 SVGIG (reference sequence). Libraries were prepared by immunoSEQ multiplex PCR; TCRdb keeps only in-frame clonotypes and omits some of them. The data hold approximately 340,000 clones, with 70% to 90% observed a single time. Treatment given: some 20 received Ad26.COV2.S at low or high dose, single or two shots; 5 received placebo; per-sample allocation not given. Each sample was drawn 63 days after the first injection (of vaccine or placebo). Adults aged 18-55 years in Boston included the donor. Vaccine was an Ad26 vector expressing Wuhan-strain SARS-CoV-2 spike. Study-wide findings and caveats: Participants in the vaccine arm had higher spike-specific TCR breadth; placebo recipients had lower. Total T cell responses were possibly underestimated by TCR breadth and depth analyses.

The sequence was collected from a person between 18 and 60 years old who received the Ad26.COV2.S COVID-19 vaccine or a placebo. Sequencing was performed on peripheral blood, taken in a trial of Ad26.COV2.S vaccine versus placebo. This sequence joins TRBV30 and TRBJ1-1; 7 positions match TRBD1. CDR3 DNA sequence: TGTGCCTGGACAGGGGGGAACACTGAAGCTTTCTTT. Translating it yields CAWTGGNTEAFF.